The present TCR beta chain was sequenced within a study of blood T cell repertoires in COVID-19. Study details: The origin of the acute and convalescent COVID-19 samples was the United States, Italy and Spain. T cells, B-cell-depleted T cells, or PBMCs supplied cDNA or gDNA.

Sequenced by immunoSEQ multiplex PCR; TCRdb stores in-frame clones only, minus some. Seen here are 250,000 or so clones, under 90% observed once, and the top ten hold approximately 1.7%. Clinical history as reported by participants underpinned cohort assignment. The origin of this receptor is a man between 35 and 55 years old who had recovered from COVID-19. Sequencing input: PBMCs or T cells enriched from blood (not recorded which).

The CDR3, as DNA: TGTGCCAGCAGTTCTCCGACTAGACAGCGGACAGATACGCAGTATTTT. This encodes CASSSPTRQRTDTQYF. The J gene is TRBJ2-3, the V gene TRBV27, with D perhaps matching TRBD2 (6 bases). Germline V gene data show CDR1 as MNHEY and CDR2 as SMNVEV (reference sequence). The V gene lost 4 bases and the J gene lost 3 bases, with 17 bases spanning the gap. The CDR3 length is 16 residues.